These T cell receptor beta chains were read from a single sample in a study of cytomegalovirus exposure and HLA in healthy donors. TCRdb keeps only in-frame clones here, not all; method: immunoSEQ multiplex PCR. Of about 210,000 clones in the sample, approximately 80% were seen once. What was sequenced was PBMCs. The source of these receptors is a woman aged 45-65 years in good health and CMV-seropositive. Each CDR3 is given with its conserved first and last residue. The D gene is left open where the match is weak. Clone size is given for some rows only: seen once, a few or many times, or a class if the clone is expanded.

clone size: NA
J gene: TRBJ1-6
V gene: TRBV14
D gene: TRBD1
CDR3 protein: CASSQEAGGRISPLHF
CDR3 DNA: TGTGCCAGCAGCCAAGAGGCAGGGGGACGGATTTCACCCCTCCACTTT

clone size: NA
J gene: TRBJ1-5
V gene: TRBV5-5
D gene: NA
CDR3 protein: CASSLGGVYSNQPQHF
CDR3 DNA: TGTGCCAGCAGCTTGGGGGGAGTTTATAGCAATCAGCCCCAGCATTTT

clone size: NA
J gene: TRBJ1-4
V gene: TRBV11-2
D gene: NA
CDR3 protein: CASSSVVSEKLFF
CDR3 DNA: TGTGCCAGCAGCTCCGTTGTTAGTGAAAAACTGTTTTTT

clone size: NA
J gene: TRBJ2-7
V gene: TRBV27
D gene: NA
CDR3 protein: CASSLYRQGVGEQYF
CDR3 DNA: TGTGCCAGCAGTTTATATCGGCAGGGCGTGGGCGAGCAGTACTTC

clone size: NA
J gene: TRBJ1-1
V gene: TRBV7-9
D gene: TRBD1
CDR3 protein: CASSLHRTGSTEAFF
CDR3 DNA: TGTGCCAGCAGCCTACATAGGACAGGGAGCACTGAAGCTTTCTTT

clone size: NA
J gene: TRBJ2-7
V gene: TRBV27
D gene: TRBD1
CDR3 protein: CASSWRQGYYEQYF
CDR3 DNA: TGTGCCAGCAGTTGGAGACAGGGTTATTACGAGCAGTACTTC

clone size: once
J gene: TRBJ1-2
V gene: TRBV5-1
D gene: TRBD1
CDR3 protein: CASSLGGVNYGYTF
CDR3 DNA: TGCGCCAGCAGCTTAGGGGGCGTTAACTATGGCTACACCTTC

clone size: NA
J gene: TRBJ1-1
V gene: TRBV18
D gene: NA
CDR3 protein: CASSGLGGTEAFF
CDR3 DNA: TGTGCCAGCTCTGGATTGGGGGGCACTGAAGCTTTCTTT

clone size: NA
J gene: TRBJ1-3
V gene: TRBV9
D gene: TRBD1
CDR3 protein: CASSGGQLSGNTIYF
CDR3 DNA: TGTGCCAGCAGCGGGGGACAGCTCTCTGGAAACACCATATATTTT

clone size: NA
J gene: TRBJ2-5
V gene: TRBV5-1
D gene: TRBD2
CDR3 protein: CASSFVAGGGETQYF
CDR3 DNA: TGCGCCAGCAGCTTCGTAGCGGGGGGCGGAGAGACCCAGTACTTC

clone size: NA
J gene: TRBJ2-7
V gene: TRBV7-8
D gene: NA
CDR3 protein: CASSLPLWRTSYEQYF
CDR3 DNA: TGTGCCAGCAGCTTACCACTATGGCGGACTTCCTACGAGCAGTACTTC

clone size: NA
J gene: TRBJ2-7
V gene: TRBV10-2
D gene: TRBD1
CDR3 protein: CASSGGQDYEQYF
CDR3 DNA: TGCGCCAGCAGTGGCGGACAGGACTACGAGCAGTACTTC

clone size: NA
J gene: TRBJ2-7
V gene: TRBV2
D gene: TRBD2
CDR3 protein: CASRSSGFSYEQYF
CDR3 DNA: TGTGCCAGCAGATCTAGCGGATTCTCCTACGAGCAGTACTTC

clone size: NA
J gene: TRBJ2-2
V gene: TRBV9
D gene: TRBD1
CDR3 protein: CASSPNRGGQGAKFGELFF
CDR3 DNA: TGTGCCAGCAGCCCGAATAGAGGGGGACAGGGGGCGAAGTTCGGGGAGCTGTTTTTT

clone size: NA
J gene: TRBJ1-2
V gene: TRBV5-1
D gene: TRBD1
CDR3 protein: CASSPGQGSYGYTF
CDR3 DNA: TGCGCCAGCAGCCCCGGACAGGGTTCCTATGGCTACACCTTC

clone size: few
J gene: TRBJ1-6
V gene: TRBV9
D gene: NA
CDR3 protein: CASSLHVAGSPLHF
CDR3 DNA: TGTGCCAGCAGCCTCCACGTGGCTGGTTCACCCCTCCACTTT

clone size: NA
J gene: TRBJ1-1
V gene: TRBV7-2
D gene: NA
CDR3 protein: CASSLARGSTEAFF
CDR3 DNA: TGTGCCAGCAGCTTAGCCCGAGGGAGCACTGAAGCTTTCTTT

clone size: NA
J gene: TRBJ2-3
V gene: TRBV10-3
D gene: TRBD2
CDR3 protein: CAISEVASGGTDTQYF
CDR3 DNA: TGTGCCATCAGTGAGGTGGCTAGCGGGGGGACAGATACGCAGTATTTT

clone size: NA
J gene: TRBJ1-2
V gene: TRBV7-6
D gene: TRBD1
CDR3 protein: CASSLDRGGYTF
CDR3 DNA: TGTGCCAGCAGCCTCGACAGGGGTGGCTACACCTTC

clone size: NA
J gene: TRBJ2-2
V gene: TRBV5-1
D gene: NA
CDR3 protein: CASSRTANTGELFF
CDR3 DNA: TGCGCCAGCAGCAGAACAGCGAACACCGGGGAGCTGTTTTTT

clone size: NA
J gene: TRBJ2-7
V gene: TRBV28
D gene: TRBD1
CDR3 protein: CASTLPGRTGNYYEQYF
CDR3 DNA: TGTGCCAGCACTCTCCCTGGCAGGACAGGGAATTACTACGAGCAGTACTTC

clone size: NA
J gene: TRBJ1-1
V gene: TRBV5-1
D gene: NA
CDR3 protein: CASRPQRENTEAFF
CDR3 DNA: TGCGCCAGCAGACCCCAGCGGGAGAACACTGAAGCTTTCTTT

clone size: NA
J gene: TRBJ1-1
V gene: TRBV27
D gene: NA
CDR3 protein: CASSSGLNTEAFF
CDR3 DNA: TGTGCCAGCAGTTCCGGGTTGAACACTGAAGCTTTCTTT

clone size: NA
J gene: TRBJ1-1
V gene: TRBV6-6
D gene: NA
CDR3 protein: CASSLGAVMNTEAFF
CDR3 DNA: TGTGCCAGCAGTTTGGGGGCAGTGATGAACACTGAAGCTTTCTTT

clone size: NA
J gene: TRBJ1-6
V gene: TRBV10-3
D gene: TRBD1
CDR3 protein: CAISADRATYNSPLHF
CDR3 DNA: TGTGCCATCAGCGCGGACAGGGCCACCTATAATTCACCCCTCCACTTT

clone size: few
J gene: TRBJ1-3
V gene: TRBV6-6
D gene: TRBD1
CDR3 protein: CASSYLGQISGNTIYF
CDR3 DNA: TGTGCCAGCAGTTACTTGGGACAGATTTCCGGAAACACCATATATTTT

clone size: NA
J gene: TRBJ1-2
V gene: TRBV28
D gene: NA
CDR3 protein: CASSPPGNYGYTF
CDR3 DNA: TGTGCCAGCAGTCCTCCAGGGAACTATGGCTACACCTTC

clone size: NA
J gene: TRBJ1-2
V gene: TRBV7-9
D gene: NA
CDR3 protein: CSSSAEGYGYTF
CDR3 DNA: TGTTCCAGCAGCGCGGAGGGGTATGGCTACACCTTC

clone size: once
J gene: TRBJ1-2
V gene: TRBV28
D gene: NA
CDR3 protein: CASSLFQGTNYGYTF
CDR3 DNA: TGTGCCAGCAGTTTATTTCAGGGCACTAACTATGGCTACACCTTC

clone size: NA
J gene: TRBJ2-5
V gene: TRBV6-5
D gene: TRBD2
CDR3 protein: CASSTSSGDQETQYF
CDR3 DNA: TGTGCCAGCAGTACAAGTAGCGGGGACCAAGAGACCCAGTACTTC

clone size: NA
J gene: TRBJ2-7
V gene: TRBV5-1
D gene: TRBD1
CDR3 protein: CASSVPGTGNEQYF
CDR3 DNA: TGCGCCAGCAGCGTACCCGGGACAGGGAACGAGCAGTACTTC

clone size: NA
J gene: TRBJ2-4
V gene: TRBV27
D gene: NA
CDR3 protein: CASSPWTERSAKNIQYF
CDR3 DNA: TGTGCCAGCAGTCCCTGGACAGAACGGTCGGCCAAAAACATTCAGTACTTC

clone size: NA
J gene: TRBJ2-3
V gene: TRBV5-1
D gene: NA
CDR3 protein: CASSFGGTSTDTQYF
CDR3 DNA: TGCGCCAGCAGCTTCGGGGGAACTAGCACAGATACGCAGTATTTT

clone size: few
J gene: TRBJ2-7
V gene: TRBV27
D gene: NA
CDR3 protein: CASSPTRVGEQYF
CDR3 DNA: TGTGCCAGCAGTCCCACGAGGGTGGGGGAGCAGTACTTC

clone size: NA
J gene: TRBJ1-2
V gene: TRBV2
D gene: NA
CDR3 protein: CASTRGGFDYGYTF
CDR3 DNA: TGTGCCAGCACTAGGGGGGGTTTCGACTATGGCTACACCTTC